This paragraph reports one TCR beta chain. The sample originates from a study of T-cell reconstitution after alpha-beta-depleted transplantation in children. The CDR3 is made up of 15 amino acids. The germline CDR1 and CDR2 sequences are DFQATT and SNEGSKA (reference sequence). V dropped 5 bases and J dropped 6; count of bases not matched to a gene: 15. Unique molecular identifiers were built into the TCRbeta library. TCRdb reprocessed the PCR reads with MiXCR, giving one entry per CDR3 protein. The table has about 610,000 distinct CDR3 sequences, over 9.5% seen once. The rearrangement joins TRBV20-1 to TRBJ2-7; 8 bases are shared with TRBD2. The input for sequencing was PBMCs from the stem cell graft donor, taken from the stem cell graft. The TCR sequence derives from a human donor who donated a stem cell graft to a child with acute myeloid leukemia. Here the CDR3 DNA reads TGCAGTGCTCCTGATCCGGAGACTAGCGCCGGCGAGCAGTACTTC. It is translated as CSAPDPETSAGEQYF.